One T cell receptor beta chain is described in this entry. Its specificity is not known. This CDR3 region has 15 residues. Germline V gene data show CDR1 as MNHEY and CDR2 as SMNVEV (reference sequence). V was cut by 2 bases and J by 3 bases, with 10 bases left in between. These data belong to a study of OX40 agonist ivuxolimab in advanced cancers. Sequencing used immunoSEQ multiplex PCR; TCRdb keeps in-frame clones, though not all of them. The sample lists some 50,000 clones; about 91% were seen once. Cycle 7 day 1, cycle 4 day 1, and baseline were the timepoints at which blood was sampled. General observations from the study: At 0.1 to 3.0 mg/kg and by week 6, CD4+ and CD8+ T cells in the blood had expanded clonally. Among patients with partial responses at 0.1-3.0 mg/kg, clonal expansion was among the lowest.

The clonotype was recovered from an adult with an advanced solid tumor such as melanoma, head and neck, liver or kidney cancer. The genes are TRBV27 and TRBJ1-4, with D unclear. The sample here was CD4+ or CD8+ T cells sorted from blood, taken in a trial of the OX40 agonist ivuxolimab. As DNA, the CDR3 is TGTGCCAGCAGTTTAGGAGTCTCAGCTAATGAAAAACTGTTTTTT. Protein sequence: CASSLGVSANEKLFF.